The rows below give T cell receptor beta chains drawn from one sample of a study of PD-1 blockade in classical Hodgkin lymphoma. Only in-frame clones appear in the TCRdb table, and some are missing; sequencing was by immunoSEQ multiplex PCR. The repertoire holds 10,000 to 12,000 clones, with 75% as singletons. Sequences were derived from peripheral blood mononuclear cells (PBMCs), sampled at baseline. These receptors all come from a human donor with classical Hodgkin lymphoma. CDR3s include the opening cysteine and the closing phenylalanine or tryptophan. A D gene is named only where the DNA matches it firmly. Expanded clones are given a class, and other clones once, few, many or no size at all.

J | D | V | size | DNA | CDR3
TRBJ2-6 | . | TRBV5-4 | . | TGTGCCAGCAGCCCCGGCGGACGCGGGGCCAACGTCCTGACTTTC | CASSPGGRGANVLTF
TRBJ2-7 | TRBD1 | TRBV11-2 | . | TGTGCCAGCAGTTGGGGACAGGGGGACTACGAGCAGTACTTC | CASSWGQGDYEQYF
TRBJ1-2 | TRBD1 | TRBV5-1 | . | TGCGCCAGCAGCTGGGGACAGCTTCTCAATGGCTACACCTTC | CASSWGQLLNGYTF
TRBJ2-5 | . | TRBV7-7 | . | TGTGCCAGCAGCTTAGGATCGTTGGGGTACGAGACCCAGTACTTC | CASSLGSLGYETQYF
TRBJ1-2 | . | TRBV5-4 | . | TGTGCCAGCAGTCGAGCAGGGATTTCAGGCGGCTACACCTTC | CASSRAGISGGYTF
TRBJ1-2 | TRBD1 | TRBV5-1 | once | TGCGCCAGCAGCTTGGGTGACAGGGGGCAAGAAGGCTACACCTTC | CASSLGDRGQEGYTF
TRBJ2-2 | . | TRBV27 | . | TGTGCCAGCAGTCTCGATGCTACCTTTTTGCGGGGCAGGTCCCGGAACACCGGGGAGCTGTTTTTT | CASSLDATFLRGRSRNTGELFF
TRBJ1-4 | TRBD1 | TRBV7-2 | . | TGTGCCAGCAGCCCCCGGACAGGGGCAATTGGTGAAAAACTGTTTTTT | CASSPRTGAIGEKLFF
TRBJ2-7 | . | TRBV7-6 | . | TGTGCCAGCAGCTCCCAGGGTGCCTACGAGCAGTACTTC | CASSSQGAYEQYF
TRBJ1-2 | . | TRBV5-6 | . | TGTGCCAGCAGCTTGCGGGCAGGGGACGGCTACACCTTC | CASSLRAGDGYTF
TRBJ1-5 | . | TRBV28 | . | TGTGCCAGCAGTTTATTTTCGGCAGCACTTAGCAATCAGCCCCAGCATTTT | CASSLFSAALSNQPQHF
TRBJ1-2 | TRBD1 | TRBV18 | . | TGTGCCAGCTCACCCCAGGGGGGGGAGTATGGCTACACCTTC | CASSPQGGEYGYTF
TRBJ1-1 | . | TRBV5-1 | few | TGCGCCAGCAGCGAGGACCTGGGAACTGAAGCTTTCTTT | CASSEDLGTEAFF
TRBJ1-1 | . | TRBV27 | once | TGTGCCAGCAGTTGGAGGGGGGCGGTGAACACTGAAGCTTTCTTT | CASSWRGAVNTEAFF
TRBJ1-2 | . | TRBV6-1 | . | TGTGCCAGCAGTGAAATCGGTTATGGCTACACCTTC | CASSEIGYGYTF
TRBJ1-2 | . | TRBV4-3 | . | TGCGCCAGCAGCCAAGATATAGGCTCAGCCATGGGACACTATGGCTACACCTTC | CASSQDIGSAMGHYGYTF
TRBJ1-1 | . | TRBV6-4 | . | TGTGCCAGCAGTGACATCGCAGGGAAGGACACTGAAGCTTTCTTT | CASSDIAGKDTEAFF
TRBJ1-2 | TRBD1 | TRBV18 | few | TGTGCCAGCTCACAGGGACAGGGGAACTATGGCTACACCTTC | CASSQGQGNYGYTF